Presented here are 7 T cell receptor beta chains from one specimen sequenced in a study of CD8+ T cells in alopecia areata. It was cDNA, reverse transcribed from extracted RNA, that served as the sequencing template. Libraries were prepared by immunoSEQ multiplex PCR; TCRdb keeps only in-frame clonotypes and omits some of them. The table lists some 82,000 clones, just over 50% of them singletons. Material for sequencing was NKG2D-high CD8+ T cells sorted from blood. These receptors all come from a human donor with alopecia areata.

The V gene is TRBV6-5, the J gene TRBJ1-4; 11 bases are a match to TRBD1. Germline V gene lookup returns CDR1 MNHEY and CDR2 SVGAGI. There are 14 residues in the CDR3. V lost 7 bases, J lost 10 bases, and 8 bases stayed unmatched. CDR3 residues: CASTEDRGHGKLFF. For the CDR3, the DNA is TGTGCCAGCACCGAGGACAGGGGGCACGGAAAACTGTTTTTT.

This clone came up once. The chain has TRBV4-3 and TRBJ2-2; D not certain. The V end lost 0 bases, the J end lost 6 bases, and 14 bases lay between the germline ends. The CDR3 runs 16 residues. Germline CDR1 LGHNA, CDR2 YSLEER. This CDR3 is CASSQDPTARSGELFF. The CDR3 DNA reads as TGCGCCAGCAGCCAAGATCCCACGGCGCGATCCGGGGAGCTGTTTTTT.

This clone was recorded once. The chain employs TRBV6-6 and TRBJ1-1; D unresolved. Between the trimmed V and J ends, which lost 6 bases and 0 bases, there was a span of 11 bases. The length of the CDR3 is 14 residues. Germline V gives CDR1 MNHNY, CDR2 SVGAGI (reference sequence). The CDR3 is CASRNGELNTEAFF. The CDR3 DNA reads as TGTGCCAGCAGGAACGGTGAGTTGAACACTGAAGCTTTCTTT.

The V and J genes are TRBV30 and TRBJ2-6; TRBD2 is a possible D gene (5 bases). Trimming pared 4 bases from V and 0 bases from J, leaving 7 bases between. The CDR3 spans 14 residues. Germline CDR1 and CDR2: GTSNPN and SVGIG (reference sequence). This CDR3 reads CAWNEGSGANVLTF. CDR3 sequence (DNA): TGTGCCTGGAATGAGGGCTCTGGGGCCAACGTCCTGACTTTC. The whole variable domain, filled in from reference TRBV30 and TRBJ2-6, reads SQTIHQWPATLVQPVGSPLSLECTVEGTSNPNLYWYRQAAGRGLQLLFYSVGIGQISSEVPQNLSASRPQDRQFILSSKKLLLSDSGFYLCAWNEGSGANVLTFGAGSRLTVL.

V is TRBV29-1 and J is TRBJ1-2; TRBD1 agrees at 7 bases. V was clipped by 6 bases and J by 9 bases; unmatched bases: 13. The CDR3 length is 13 residues. Germline CDR1 reads SQVTM; CDR2 reads ANQGSEA. CDR3: CSVTTGTEVSYTF. CDR3 coding DNA: TGCAGCGTGACGACAGGGACCGAAGTGAGCTACACCTTC.

This clone was found a few times. This rearrangement joins TRBV5-4 to TRBJ2-3, with D unclear. V lost 7 bases, J lost 2 bases, and 17 bases lay in between. The germline V gene encodes CDR1 SGHNT and CDR2 YYREEE (reference sequence). This CDR3 comprises 15 residues. The CDR3 loop is CASGARGLDTDTQYF. The CDR3, as DNA: TGTGCCAGCGGCGCAAGAGGCCTCGACACAGATACGCAGTATTTT. Variable domain in full (rest from reference TRBV5-4 and TRBJ2-3): ETGVTQSPTHLIKTRGQQVTLRCSSQSGHNTVSWYQQALGQGPQFIFQYYREEENGRGNFPPRFSGLQFPNYSSELNVNALELDDSALYLCASGARGLDTDTQYFGPGTRLTVL.

This clone appeared once. The rearrangement joins TRBV11-2 to TRBJ2-2; 7 nucleotides align to TRBD1. Germline CDR1 SGHAT, CDR2 FQNNGV. This CDR3 comprises 19 residues. V was pared by 4 bases and J by 2 bases, with 16 bases of the junction left unmatched. CDR3: CASSSYYRTGAINTGELFF. CDR3 DNA sequence: TGTGCCAGCAGCTCCTACTACCGAACAGGGGCCATCAACACCGGGGAGCTGTTTTTT.